The 10 T cell receptor beta chains in this list originate from one sample, sequenced in a study of T-cell memory formation after mild COVID-19. TCRdb reprocessed the 5' RACE reads via MiXCR and lists one record per CDR3 protein. The table records about 320,000 distinct CDR3 sequences, about 13% of them present only once. Sequenced material: PBMCs or a T cell subset sorted from them (not recorded which). These receptors were taken from a man aged 18 to 35 who had mild COVID-19 (a few samples of this study predate the infection). Cell type and time point are not known.

This clonotype was observed a few times. This chain joins TRBV3-1 and TRBJ1-1; TRBD1 is a possible D gene (6 bases). V was pared by 5 bases and J by 6 bases, with 13 bases between. The germline V gene encodes CDR1 LGHDT and CDR2 YNNKEL (reference sequence). This CDR3 region has 13 residues. CDR3 sequence reads: CASSTRGAAEAFF. The CDR3 DNA is TGTGCCAGCAGCACCCGGGGGGCGGCTGAAGCTTTCTTT.

CDR3 in DNA: TGTGCCAGCAGCGCCCAAAGGGGAGGAACCTACGAGCAGTACTTC. It codes for CASSAQRGGTYEQYF. The chain couples TRBV9 to TRBJ2-7; D perhaps matches TRBD2 (6 bases). The germline V gene has CDR1 SGDLS and CDR2 YYNGEE. CDR3 length: 15 amino acids. With 3 bases removed from V and 2 bases from J, the gap between germline ends came to 15 bases.

The J gene is TRBJ1-5, the V gene TRBV20-1, with D tentatively TRBD1 (6 bases). V was trimmed by 0 bases and J by 3 bases, leaving 15 bases between them. The CDR3 spans 16 residues. The germline CDR1 and CDR2 sequences are DFQATT and SNEGSKA (reference sequence). CDR3 coding DNA: TGCAGTGCTAGAGATGCCCAGGGGACTCTCAATCAGCCCCAGCATTTT. It is translated as CSARDAQGTLNQPQHF.

On this clonotype: This could be a read error, since a much larger clone is one nucleotide away. The chain has TRBV11-1 and TRBJ1-4; D not resolved. Looked up from germline, CDR1 is SGHAT and CDR2 is FQDESV (reference sequence). This CDR3 contains 12 residues. Written as DNA, the CDR3 is TGTGCCAGCAGCTTAGTAGTGGAAAAACAGTTTTTT. Protein sequence: CASSLVVEKQFF.

This clonotype was counted between two and nine times. The gene calls are TRBV20-1 and TRBJ2-5; no definite D call. In germline, CDR1 is DFQATT, CDR2 SNEGSKA (reference sequence). Trimming cost V 3 bases and J 12 bases, with 14 bases left between them. The CDR3 runs to 11 residues. CDR3 in DNA: TGCAGTGCTAGTCATTTCTGGGTTGAGTACTTC. Translating gives CSASHFWVEYF.

The chain has TRBV12-3 or TRBV12-4 and TRBJ2-5; TRBD2 agrees at 9 bases. The CDR3 length is 13 residues. Trimming at V came to 6 bases and at J to 5 bases, leaving 4 bases not matched to a gene. CDR3 in amino acids: CASSPGTSETQYF. Here the CDR3 DNA reads TGTGCCAGCAGCCCCGGGACTAGCGAGACCCAGTACTTC.

The CDR3 reads CSARSRDEQYF. DNA for the CDR3: TGCAGTGCTAGAAGCCGGGACGAGCAGTACTTC. The genes are TRBV20-1 and TRBJ2-7; D gene uncertain. The V gene lost 2 bases and the J gene lost 5 bases, with 7 bases spanning the gap. Germline V lookup: CDR1 DFQATT, CDR2 SNEGSKA (reference sequence). The CDR3 is made up of 11 amino acids.

J is TRBJ1-1 and V is TRBV9; 8 bases agree with TRBD1. The CDR3 contains 14 residues. V lost 2 bases to trimming and J lost 5 bases; unmatched junction nucleotides: 5. Germline lookup yields CDR1 SGDLS and CDR2 YYNGEE. This chain's CDR3 is CASSVGQVDTEAFF. CDR3 sequence (DNA): TGTGCCAGCAGCGTGGGACAGGTGGATACTGAAGCTTTCTTT.

This clonotype appeared many times. This sequence joins TRBV9 and TRBJ2-1; D ambiguous. There are 14 residues in the CDR3. The germline V and J ends were trimmed by 3 bases and 7 bases, with 14 bases remaining between them. Germline CDR1 is SGDLS and CDR2 is YYNGEE. CDR3: CASSGAHFRNEQFF. In DNA form, the CDR3 reads TGTGCCAGCAGCGGGGCGCACTTTAGGAATGAGCAGTTCTTC.

This clonotype appeared a single time. This chain links TRBV7-2 with TRBJ1-2; TRBD1 aligns across 8 bases. There are 18 residues in the CDR3. CDR1 SGHTA and CDR2 FQGNSA come from the germline V gene. V lost 5 bases, J lost 7 bases, and 21 bases stayed unmatched. In DNA form, the CDR3 reads TGTGCCAGCAGCCCCCCCCCATGGAGGGACAGGAGGGCTGTTGGCTACACCTTC. This encodes CASSPPPWRDRRAVGYTF.